Below, one T cell receptor beta chain is given with its context. Its antigen is unidentified. This entry is derived from a study of shared clonotypes between healthy human individuals. General study findings and limits: The study sampled only blood, and tissue repertoires likely differ.

CD45RO-negative, CCR7-selected cells formed the naive CD8 fraction, which excluded terminally differentiated effector memory CD45RA+ cells. All donors were healthy HIV-negative adults lacking recent acute infections or vaccinations. Each sorted subset replicate got 200 ng genomic DNA, tens of thousands of genomes. The method was immunoSEQ multiplex PCR; TCRdb's version includes in-frame clones alone and lacks a portion of them. The table lists 750,000 to 1,000,000 clones, 80% to 95% of them singletons. This CDR3 has 15 amino acids. V lost 1 base and J 1 base, leaving 9 bases between the germline ends. The germline gives CDR1 SGHDN, CDR2 FVKESK.

The rearrangement joins TRBV14 to TRBJ2-3; TRBD1 is a possible D gene (6 bases). This receptor was obtained from a young man in good health. Material: naive CD8+ T cells sorted from blood. CDR3 nucleotide sequence: TGTGCCAGCAGCCAAGTGGCAGGGGGCACAGATACGCAGTATTTT. Translating gives CASSQVAGGTDTQYF.